This entry features one T cell receptor (beta chain) sequence. Its antigen is not identified. The sample originates from a study of T cell responses to AZD1222 COVID-19 vaccine. Study observations and caveats: Spike was spanned by vaccine-associated CD4 TCRs, with dominance at 160-218 and 743-854. Reportedly, close to half of spike-specific TCRs are directed against unmutated variant regions. Only a handful of AZD1222 recipients, several in all, had baseline seropositivity. Clonal diversity was possibly underestimated; the donors were predominantly white British and more often female.

Libraries were prepared by immunoSEQ multiplex PCR; TCRdb keeps only in-frame clonotypes and omits some of them. In the table there are about 54,000 clones, about 89% of which are singletons. This CDR3 is 17 amino acids long. Trimming removed 4 bases at V and 3 bases at J, with 18 bases between. Germline lookup yields CDR1 LNHDA and CDR2 SQIVND (reference sequence). This clonotype originated in an adult in good health. V and J are TRBV19 and TRBJ1-4, with TRBD1 as a possible D gene (6 bases). The sample here was peripheral blood, taken on day 0 of AZD1222 vaccination. This CDR3 is CASSRGQDGTANEKLFF. Here the CDR3 DNA reads TGTGCCAGTAGTAGGGGGCAGGACGGCACGGCTAATGAAAAACTGTTTTTT.